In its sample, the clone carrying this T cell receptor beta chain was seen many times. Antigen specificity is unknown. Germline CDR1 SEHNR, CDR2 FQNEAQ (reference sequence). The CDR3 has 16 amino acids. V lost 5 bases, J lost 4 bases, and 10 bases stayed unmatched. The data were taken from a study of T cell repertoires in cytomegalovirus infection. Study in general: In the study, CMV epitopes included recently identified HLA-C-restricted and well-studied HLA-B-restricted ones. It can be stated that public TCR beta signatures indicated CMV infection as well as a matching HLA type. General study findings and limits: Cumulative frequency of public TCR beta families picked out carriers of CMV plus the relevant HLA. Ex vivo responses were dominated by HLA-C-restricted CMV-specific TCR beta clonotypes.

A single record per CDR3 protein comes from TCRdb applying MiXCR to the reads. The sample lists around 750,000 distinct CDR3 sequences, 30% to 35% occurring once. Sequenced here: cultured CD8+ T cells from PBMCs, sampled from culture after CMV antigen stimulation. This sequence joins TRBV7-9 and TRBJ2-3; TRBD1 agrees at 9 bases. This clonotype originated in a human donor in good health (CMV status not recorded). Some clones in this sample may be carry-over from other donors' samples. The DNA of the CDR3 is TGTGCCAGCAGCCTGGACAGGGGCGCGGAGTCAGATACGCAGTATTTT. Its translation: CASSLDRGAESDTQYF. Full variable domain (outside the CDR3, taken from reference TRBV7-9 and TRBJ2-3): DTGVSQNPRHKITKRGQNVTFRCDPISEHNRLYWYRQTLGQGPEFLTYFQNEAQLEKSRLLSDRFSAERPKGSFSTLEIQRTEQGDSAMYLCASSLDRGAESDTQYFGPGTRLTVL.